What follows is one T cell receptor beta chain and its context. Sequencing used immunoSEQ multiplex PCR; TCRdb keeps in-frame clones, though not all of them. The sample consists of roughly 70,000 clones, around 90% of them appearing once. The sample originates from a study of T cell clones after liver transplantation. From germline, CDR1 is MDHEN and CDR2 SYDVKM. V lost 6 bases, J lost 8 bases, and 10 bases lay in between. The CDR3 is 11 residues long. The chain links TRBV28 to TRBJ1-1; D uncertain. The sequence was obtained from a human donor who received a liver transplant. The sample was CD4+ T cells from blood, taken before liver transplant. CDR3 protein: CASSLTREAFF. The CDR3 coding sequence is TGTGCCAGCAGCTTAACGAGGGAAGCTTTCTTT.